This T cell receptor beta chain was observed in a study of technical replicates of blood from four donors. Produced via immunoSEQ multiplex PCR; TCRdb's table is partial and in-frame only. The sample lists almost 70,000 clones, approximately 91% occurring once. Input material: PBMCs. The source is a human donor in good health. Some clones in this sample may be carry-over from other donors' samples.

The CDR3 DNA reads TGTGCCAGCACCTTGGGGCCGACAGTGCCTAACGAGCAGTACTTC. Translation gives CASTLGPTVPNEQYF. The chain has TRBV11-2 and TRBJ2-7; D is possibly TRBD1 (5 bases). The CDR3 extends over 15 amino acids. V lost 7 bases to trimming and J lost 5 bases, with 21 bases between them. In germline, CDR1 is SGHAT, CDR2 FQNNGV.